The T cell receptor beta chain described here comes from a study of CD8+ T cells in alopecia areata. Study-wide points: Especially in alopecia totalis/universalis, lesional scalp showed greater clonality than normal scalp did. TCRs were shared less clearly across patients than in mice, possibly for HLA-related reasons. Scalp sample sequencing also detects resident alphabeta T cells of normal skin.

Reverse transcription of extracted RNA yielded cDNA, which provided the sequencing template. Clones were read by immunoSEQ multiplex PCR, and TCRdb kept only the in-frame ones, dropping some. In the table there are 180,000 or so clones, more than 60% of which are singletons. Trimming took off 6 bases at V and 4 bases at J, with 15 bases between the two ends. CDR3 length: 13 amino acids. Germline V CDR1 and CDR2: SQVTM, ANQGSEA. Sorting from PBMCs produced CD4+ and CD8+ T cells. About this clone: Its antigen is currently unknown.

This specimen consisted of CD4+ T cells sorted from blood, obtained at week 0. The receptor was isolated from a human donor with alopecia areata. This chain uses TRBV29-1 with TRBJ2-5; D gene unclear. The CDR3 loop is CSVLAPLIETQYF. The CDR3, as DNA: TGCAGCGTCCTTGCACCTCTGATAGAGACCCAGTACTTC. Full variable domain (remainder filled in from reference TRBV29-1 and TRBJ2-5): SAVISQKPSRDICQRGTSLTIQCQVDSQVTMMFWYRQQPGQSLTLIATANQGSEATYESGFVIDKFPISRPNLTFSTLTVSNMSPEDSSIYLCSVLAPLIETQYFGPGTRLLVL.